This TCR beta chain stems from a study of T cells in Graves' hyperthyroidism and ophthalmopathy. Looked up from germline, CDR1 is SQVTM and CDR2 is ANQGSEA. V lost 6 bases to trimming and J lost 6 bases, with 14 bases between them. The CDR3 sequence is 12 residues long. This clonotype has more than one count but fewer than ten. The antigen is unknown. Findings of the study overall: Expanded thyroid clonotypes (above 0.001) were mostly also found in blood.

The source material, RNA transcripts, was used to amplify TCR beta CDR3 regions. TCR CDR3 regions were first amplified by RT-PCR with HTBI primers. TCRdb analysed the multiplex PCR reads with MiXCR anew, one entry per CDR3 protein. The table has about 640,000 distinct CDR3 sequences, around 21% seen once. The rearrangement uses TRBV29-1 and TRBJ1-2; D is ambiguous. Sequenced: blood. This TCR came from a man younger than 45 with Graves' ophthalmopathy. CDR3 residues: CSVPDGLNGYTF. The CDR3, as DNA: TGCAGCGTCCCCGACGGACTCAATGGCTACACCTTC.